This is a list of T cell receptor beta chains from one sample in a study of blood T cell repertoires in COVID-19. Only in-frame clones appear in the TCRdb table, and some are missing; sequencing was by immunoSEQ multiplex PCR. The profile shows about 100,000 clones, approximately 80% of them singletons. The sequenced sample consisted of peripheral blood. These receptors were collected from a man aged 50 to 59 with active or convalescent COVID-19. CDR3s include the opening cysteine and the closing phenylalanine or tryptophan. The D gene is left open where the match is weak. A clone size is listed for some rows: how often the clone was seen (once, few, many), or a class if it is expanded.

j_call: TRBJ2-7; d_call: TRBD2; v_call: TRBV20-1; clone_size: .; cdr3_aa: CSASSGHEQYF; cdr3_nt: TGCAGTGCTAGTAGCGGGCACGAGCAGTACTTC
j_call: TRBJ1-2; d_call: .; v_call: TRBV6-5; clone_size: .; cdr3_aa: CASRTAYGYTF; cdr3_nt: TGTGCCAGCAGGACAGCCTATGGCTACACCTTC
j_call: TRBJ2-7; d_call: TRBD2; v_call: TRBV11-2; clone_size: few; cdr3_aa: CASSTSGYEQYF; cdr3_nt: TGTGCCAGCAGCACTAGCGGGTACGAGCAGTACTTC
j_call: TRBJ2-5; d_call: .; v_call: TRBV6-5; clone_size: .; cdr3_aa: CASKNPGGLETQYF; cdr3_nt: TGTGCCAGCAAGAATCCAGGGGGGTTGGAGACCCAGTACTTC
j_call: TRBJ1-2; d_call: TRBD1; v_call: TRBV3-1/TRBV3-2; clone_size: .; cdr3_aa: CASSQDPGGGYGYTF; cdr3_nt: TGTGCCAGCAGCCAAGACCCAGGGGGAGGCTATGGCTACACCTTC
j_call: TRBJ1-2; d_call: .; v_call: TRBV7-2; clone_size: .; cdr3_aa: CASSLSPRGIYGYTF; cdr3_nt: TGTGCCAGCAGCTTATCCCCCCGGGGTATCTATGGCTACACCTTC
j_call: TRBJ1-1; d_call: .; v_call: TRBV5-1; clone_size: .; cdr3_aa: CASSLVPGVNTEAFF; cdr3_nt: TGCGCCAGCAGCTTGGTGCCAGGGGTGAACACTGAAGCTTTCTTT
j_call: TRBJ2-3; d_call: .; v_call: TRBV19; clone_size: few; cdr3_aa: CASSMRSGFHSTDTQYF; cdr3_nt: TGTGCCAGTAGTATGAGGAGCGGGTTTCATAGCACAGATACGCAGTATTTT
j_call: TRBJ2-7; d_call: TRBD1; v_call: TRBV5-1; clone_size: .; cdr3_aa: CASSLDPGGIYEQYF; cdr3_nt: TGCGCCAGCAGCTTGGACCCAGGGGGCATCTACGAGCAGTACTTC
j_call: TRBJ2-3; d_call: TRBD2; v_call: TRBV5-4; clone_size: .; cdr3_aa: CASSLRTGGVTDTQYF; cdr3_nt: TGTGCCAGCAGCTTGCGGACGGGAGGAGTGACAGATACGCAGTATTTT
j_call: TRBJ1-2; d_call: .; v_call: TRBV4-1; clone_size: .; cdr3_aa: CASLSRGHYGYTF; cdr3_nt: TGCGCCAGCCTCTCCAGGGGCCACTATGGCTACACCTTC
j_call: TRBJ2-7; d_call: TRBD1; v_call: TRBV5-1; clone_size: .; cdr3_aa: CASSSTGGLYEQYF; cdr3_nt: TGCGCCAGCAGCTCGACAGGGGGTTTGTACGAGCAGTACTTC
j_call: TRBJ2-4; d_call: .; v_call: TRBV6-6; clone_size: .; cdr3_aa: CASSPTRAQNIQYF; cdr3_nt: TGTGCCAGCAGTCCTACTAGGGCTCAAAACATTCAGTACTTC
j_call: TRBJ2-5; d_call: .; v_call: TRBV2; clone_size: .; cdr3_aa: CASSEQRETQYF; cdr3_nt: TGTGCCAGCAGTGAGCAGCGAGAGACCCAGTACTTC
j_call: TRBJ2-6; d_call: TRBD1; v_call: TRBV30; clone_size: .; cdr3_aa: CAWRGTGVLRGANVLTF; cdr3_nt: TGTGCCTGGAGGGGGACAGGGGTACTAAGAGGGGCCAACGTCCTGACTTTC
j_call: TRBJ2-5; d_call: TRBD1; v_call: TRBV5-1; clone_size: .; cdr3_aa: CASSPGTGDSGTQYF; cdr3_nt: TGCGCCAGCAGCCCCGGGACAGGGGACTCTGGGACCCAGTACTTC
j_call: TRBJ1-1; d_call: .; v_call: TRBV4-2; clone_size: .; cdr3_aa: CASSQDFTGMNTEAFF; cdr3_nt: TGTGCCAGCAGCCAAGACTTTACAGGGATGAACACTGAAGCTTTCTTT
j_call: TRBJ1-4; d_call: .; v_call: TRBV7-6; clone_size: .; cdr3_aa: CASSPGGDGWKKLFF; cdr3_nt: TGTGCCAGCAGCCCGGGGGGAGATGGATGGAAAAAACTGTTTTTT
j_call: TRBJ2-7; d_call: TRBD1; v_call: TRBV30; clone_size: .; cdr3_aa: CAGDRGKTEQYF; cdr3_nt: TGTGCCGGCGACAGGGGAAAAACCGAGCAGTACTTC
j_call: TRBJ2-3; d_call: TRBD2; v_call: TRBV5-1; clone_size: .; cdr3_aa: CASSIIAGEGTDTQYF; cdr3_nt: TGCGCCAGCAGCATAATAGCGGGAGAGGGCACAGATACGCAGTATTTT
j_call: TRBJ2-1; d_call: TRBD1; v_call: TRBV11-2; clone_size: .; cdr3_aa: CASSFDRGGNEQFF; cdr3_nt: TGTGCCAGCAGCTTTGACAGGGGGGGCAATGAGCAGTTCTTC
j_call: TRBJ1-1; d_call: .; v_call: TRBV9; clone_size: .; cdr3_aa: CASSVEGVMNTEAFF; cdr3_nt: TGTGCCAGCAGCGTAGAGGGGGTAATGAACACTGAAGCTTTCTTT
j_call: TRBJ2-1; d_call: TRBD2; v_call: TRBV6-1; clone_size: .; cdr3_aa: CASSEPTSGPRGNEQFF; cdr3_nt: TGTGCCAGCAGTGAACCGACTAGCGGCCCTCGAGGAAATGAGCAGTTCTTC
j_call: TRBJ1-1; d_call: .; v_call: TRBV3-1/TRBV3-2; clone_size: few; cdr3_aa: CASSPKNDKEAFF; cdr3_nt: TGTGCCAGCAGCCCTAAGAATGACAAGGAAGCTTTCTTT
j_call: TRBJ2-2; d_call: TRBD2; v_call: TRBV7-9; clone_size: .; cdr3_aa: CASSGVGTSGLNTGELFF; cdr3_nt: TGTGCCAGCAGCGGAGTAGGGACTAGCGGGCTTAACACCGGGGAGCTGTTTTTT
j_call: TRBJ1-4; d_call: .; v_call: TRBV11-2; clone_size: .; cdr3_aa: CASSSQGGEKLFF; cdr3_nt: TGTGCCAGCAGCTCCCAGGGTGGGGAAAAACTGTTTTTT
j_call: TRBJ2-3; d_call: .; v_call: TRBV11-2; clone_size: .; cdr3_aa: CASSLGGFTDTQYF; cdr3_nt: TGTGCCAGCAGCTTAGGCGGATTCACAGATACGCAGTATTTT
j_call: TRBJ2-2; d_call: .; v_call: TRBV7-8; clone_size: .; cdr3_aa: CASSQTRNTGELFF; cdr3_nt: TGTGCCAGCAGCCAGACTAGGAACACCGGGGAGCTGTTTTTT
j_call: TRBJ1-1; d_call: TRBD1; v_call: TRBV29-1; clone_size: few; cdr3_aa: CSARTGKNTEAFF; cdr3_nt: TGCAGCGCCAGGACAGGGAAGAACACTGAAGCTTTCTTT
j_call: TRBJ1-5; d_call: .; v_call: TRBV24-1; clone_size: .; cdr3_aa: CATSDFLSGQPQHF; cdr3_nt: TGTGCCACCAGTGATTTTCTGAGCGGTCAGCCCCAGCATTTT
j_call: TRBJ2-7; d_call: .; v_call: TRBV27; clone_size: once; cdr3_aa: CASSLRGEQYF; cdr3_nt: TGTGCCAGCAGTTTACGGGGCGAGCAGTACTTC
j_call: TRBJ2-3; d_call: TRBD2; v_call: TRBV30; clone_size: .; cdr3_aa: CAWTSGFTDTQYF; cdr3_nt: TGTGCCTGGACTAGCGGATTCACAGATACGCAGTATTTT
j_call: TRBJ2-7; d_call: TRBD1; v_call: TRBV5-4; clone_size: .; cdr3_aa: CASRSGTGGSYEQYF; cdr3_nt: TGTGCCAGCAGGTCCGGGACAGGGGGTTCCTACGAGCAGTACTTC
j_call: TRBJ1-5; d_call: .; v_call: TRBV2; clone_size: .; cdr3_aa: CASSDSSNQPQHF; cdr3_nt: TGTGCCAGCAGTGACAGTTCCAATCAGCCCCAGCATTTT
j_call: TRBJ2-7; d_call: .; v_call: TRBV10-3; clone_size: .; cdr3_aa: CAIQPRDTHEQYF; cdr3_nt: TGTGCCATACAACCTCGGGACACCCACGAGCAGTACTTC
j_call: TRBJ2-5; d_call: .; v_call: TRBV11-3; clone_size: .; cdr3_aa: CASSLDMGWETQYF; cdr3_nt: TGTGCCAGCAGCTTAGATATGGGCTGGGAGACCCAGTACTTC
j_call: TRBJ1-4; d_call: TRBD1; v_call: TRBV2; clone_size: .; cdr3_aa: CASRRQGGQNEKLFF; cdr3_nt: TGTGCCAGCAGGAGACAGGGGGGTCAGAACGAAAAACTGTTTTTT
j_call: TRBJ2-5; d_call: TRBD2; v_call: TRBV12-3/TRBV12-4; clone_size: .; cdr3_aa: CASSFREGETQYF; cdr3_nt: TGTGCCAGCAGTTTCCGGGAGGGGGAGACCCAGTACTTC
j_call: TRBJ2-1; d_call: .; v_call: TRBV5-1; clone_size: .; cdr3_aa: CASSLMGSYNEQFF; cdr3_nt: TGCGCCAGCAGCTTGATGGGCTCGTACAATGAGCAGTTCTTC
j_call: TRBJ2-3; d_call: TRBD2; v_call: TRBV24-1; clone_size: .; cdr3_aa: CATTQGLAGVDTQYF; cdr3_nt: TGTGCCACCACTCAGGGGCTAGCGGGAGTGGATACGCAGTATTTT
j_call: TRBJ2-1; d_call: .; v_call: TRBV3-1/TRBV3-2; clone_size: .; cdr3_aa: CASRLSGNSYNEQFF; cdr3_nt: TGTGCCAGCAGACTCAGCGGTAACTCCTACAATGAGCAGTTCTTC
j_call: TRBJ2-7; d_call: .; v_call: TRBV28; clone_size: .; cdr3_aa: CASSLPPSTIPSSYEQYF; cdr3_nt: TGTGCCAGCAGTTTACCTCCTTCTACTATACCGAGCTCCTACGAGCAGTACTTC
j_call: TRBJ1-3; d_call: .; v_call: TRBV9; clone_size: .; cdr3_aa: CASRPGETFGNTIYF; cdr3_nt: TGTGCCAGCAGGCCCGGCGAGACTTTTGGAAACACCATATATTTT
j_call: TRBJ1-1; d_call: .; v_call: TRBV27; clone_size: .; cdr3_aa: CASSLYRGVDEAFF; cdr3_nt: TGTGCCAGCAGTTTATACCGGGGGGTCGATGAAGCTTTCTTT
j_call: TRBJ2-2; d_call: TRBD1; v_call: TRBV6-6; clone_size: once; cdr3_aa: CASSPPTGLDNTGELFF; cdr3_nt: TGTGCCAGCAGTCCCCCGACAGGGTTGGATAACACCGGGGAGCTGTTTTTT
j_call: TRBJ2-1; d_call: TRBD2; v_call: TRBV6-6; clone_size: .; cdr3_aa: CASSRPWTSPHNEQFF; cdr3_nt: TGTGCCAGCAGTCGACCATGGACTAGCCCTCACAATGAGCAGTTCTTC
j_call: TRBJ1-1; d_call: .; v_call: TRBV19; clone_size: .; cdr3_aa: CASSIYSGRGTEAFF; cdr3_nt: TGTGCCAGTAGTATTTATTCTGGGCGGGGCACTGAAGCTTTCTTT
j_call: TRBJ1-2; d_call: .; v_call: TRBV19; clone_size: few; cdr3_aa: CASRSVAGTSNYGYTF; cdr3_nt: TGTGCCAGTAGATCAGTGGCAGGCACTTCTAACTATGGCTACACCTTC
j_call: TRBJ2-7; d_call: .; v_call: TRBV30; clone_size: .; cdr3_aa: CAWMTEHSYEQYF; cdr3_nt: TGTGCCTGGATGACAGAGCACTCCTACGAGCAGTACTTC
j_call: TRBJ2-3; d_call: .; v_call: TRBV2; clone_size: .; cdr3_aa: CASRGGTTAWVHTQYF; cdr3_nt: TGTGCCAGCAGGGGAGGGACAACGGCCTGGGTTCATACGCAGTATTTT
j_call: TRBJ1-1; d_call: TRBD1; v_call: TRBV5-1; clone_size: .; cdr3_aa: CASSLWDSNTEAFF; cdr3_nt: TGCGCCAGCAGCTTGTGGGACAGCAACACTGAAGCTTTCTTT